This T cell receptor (beta chain) was captured in a study of CD4 T cells in relation to SARS-CoV-2 and coronaviruses. This CDR3 is built from 16 residues. The J segment lost 3 bases and the V segment lost 1 base, leaving 3 bases of the junction unmatched. The germline V gene has CDR1 ENHRY and CDR2 SYGVKD. The data were produced by immunoSEQ multiplex PCR, yet TCRdb's version contains in-frame clones alone and is incomplete. The table includes some 16,000 clones, about 82% detected once. Comment on this clone: What it binds is not known.

Unexposed donor CD4+ T cells date from about 2011-2019, before the COVID-19 pandemic. CD4+ T cells were isolated from the cells after nine to eleven days of culture. Source material: CD4+ T cells from PBMCs, cultured in vitro. The receptor was derived from a human donor in good health. The V call is TRBV10-3, the J call TRBJ2-2; TRBD2 matches at 9 bases. CDR3 sequence reads: CAISEFSGGDTGELFF. The DNA of the CDR3 is TGTGCCATCAGTGAGTTTAGCGGGGGCGACACCGGGGAGCTGTTTTTT.